This TCR beta chain stems from a study of control samples from healthy donors and cancer patients. With 6 bases removed from V and 4 bases from J, the gap between germline ends came to 9 bases. The CDR3 consists of 13 residues. Method: immunoSEQ multiplex PCR; TCRdb's copy keeps in-frame clones and lacks some. The table lists around 130,000 clones, 87% of them singletons, with 9.5% to 13% in the top ten. V usage is TRBV12-3 or TRBV12-4 and J usage is TRBJ2-2, with a weak D call TRBD1 (6 bases). The receptor was derived from a man aged 25 to 40 in good health. Sequencing used blood. CDR3 protein: CASRKQGTGELFF. For the CDR3, the DNA is TGTGCCAGCAGAAAACAGGGCACCGGGGAGCTGTTTTTT.